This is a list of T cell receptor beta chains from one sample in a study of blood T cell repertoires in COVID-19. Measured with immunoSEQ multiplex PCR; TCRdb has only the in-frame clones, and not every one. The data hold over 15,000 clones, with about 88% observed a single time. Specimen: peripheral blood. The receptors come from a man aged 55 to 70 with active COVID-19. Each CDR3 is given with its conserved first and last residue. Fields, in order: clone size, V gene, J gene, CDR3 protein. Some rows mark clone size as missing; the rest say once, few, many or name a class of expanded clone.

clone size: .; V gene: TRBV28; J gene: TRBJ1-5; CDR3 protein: CASSPGSGQPQHF
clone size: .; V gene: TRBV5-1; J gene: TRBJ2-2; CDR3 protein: CASSLARRGIVSTGELFF
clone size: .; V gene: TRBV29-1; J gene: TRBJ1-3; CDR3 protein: CSVSSGGSGNTIYF
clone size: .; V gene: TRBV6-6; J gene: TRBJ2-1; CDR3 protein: CASSFGTSGNEQFF
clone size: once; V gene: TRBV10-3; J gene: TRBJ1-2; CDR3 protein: CATDPGGSYGYTF
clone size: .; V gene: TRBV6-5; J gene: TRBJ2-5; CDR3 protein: CASSDLDRVKETQYF
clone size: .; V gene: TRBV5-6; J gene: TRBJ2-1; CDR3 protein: CASSSRGGTYNEQFF
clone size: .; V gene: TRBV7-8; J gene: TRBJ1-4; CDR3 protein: CASSRGIREKLFF
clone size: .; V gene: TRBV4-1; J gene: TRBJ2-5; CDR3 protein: CASSQTEGGGETQYF
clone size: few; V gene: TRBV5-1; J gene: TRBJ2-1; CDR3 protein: CASSLGRNNEQFF
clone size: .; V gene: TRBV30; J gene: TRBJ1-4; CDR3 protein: CASEGARGEKLFF
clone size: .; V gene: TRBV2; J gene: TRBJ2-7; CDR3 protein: CASNRGGTTYEQYF
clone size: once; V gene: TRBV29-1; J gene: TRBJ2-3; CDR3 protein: CSRAGEGTDTQYF
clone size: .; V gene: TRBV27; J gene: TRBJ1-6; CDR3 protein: CASRGETGLNSPLHF
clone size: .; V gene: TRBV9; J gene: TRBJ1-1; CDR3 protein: CASSVESGVSEAFF
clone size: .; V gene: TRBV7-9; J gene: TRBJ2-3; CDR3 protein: CAGQDRGVSDTQYF
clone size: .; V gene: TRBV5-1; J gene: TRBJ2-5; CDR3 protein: CASSLGGLSETQYF
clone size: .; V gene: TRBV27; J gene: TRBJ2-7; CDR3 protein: CASRGLAGVSYEQYF
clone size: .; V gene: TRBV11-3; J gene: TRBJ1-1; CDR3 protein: CASNRQGKDTEAFF
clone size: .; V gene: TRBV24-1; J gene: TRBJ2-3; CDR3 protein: CATSDPAGGATDTQYF
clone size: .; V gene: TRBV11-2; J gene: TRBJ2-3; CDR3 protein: CASSFGGRATDTQYF
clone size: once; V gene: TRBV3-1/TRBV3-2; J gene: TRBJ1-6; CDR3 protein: CASNRGTGRVRSPLHF
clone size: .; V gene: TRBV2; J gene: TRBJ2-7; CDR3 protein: CASSRDRAYEQYF
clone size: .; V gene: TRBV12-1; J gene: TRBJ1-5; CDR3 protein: CASSSQRGASNQPQHF
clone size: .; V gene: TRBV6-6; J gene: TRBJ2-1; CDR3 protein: CASSSATYNEQFF
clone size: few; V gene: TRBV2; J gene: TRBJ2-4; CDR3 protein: CASRGFAKNIQYF
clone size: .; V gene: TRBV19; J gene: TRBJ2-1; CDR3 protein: CASSIGQYNEQFF
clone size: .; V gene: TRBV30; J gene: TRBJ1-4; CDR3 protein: CAWSGLGTGTEKLFF
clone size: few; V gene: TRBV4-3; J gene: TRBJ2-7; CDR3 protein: CASSQDRGGTTYEQYF